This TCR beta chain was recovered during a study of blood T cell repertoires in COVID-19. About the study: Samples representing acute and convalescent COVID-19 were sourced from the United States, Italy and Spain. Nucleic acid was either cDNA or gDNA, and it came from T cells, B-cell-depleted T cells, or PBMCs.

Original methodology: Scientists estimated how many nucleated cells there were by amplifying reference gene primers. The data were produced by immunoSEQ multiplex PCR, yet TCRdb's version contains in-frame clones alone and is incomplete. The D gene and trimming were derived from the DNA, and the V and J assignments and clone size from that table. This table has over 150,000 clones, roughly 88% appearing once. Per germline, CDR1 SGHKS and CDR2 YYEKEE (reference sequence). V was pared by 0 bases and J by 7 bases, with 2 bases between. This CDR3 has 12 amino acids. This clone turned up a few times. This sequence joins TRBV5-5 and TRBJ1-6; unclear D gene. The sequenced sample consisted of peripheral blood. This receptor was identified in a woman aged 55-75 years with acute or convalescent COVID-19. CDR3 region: CASSLVNSPLHF. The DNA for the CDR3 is TGTGCCAGCAGCTTGGTAAATTCACCCCTCCACTTT.